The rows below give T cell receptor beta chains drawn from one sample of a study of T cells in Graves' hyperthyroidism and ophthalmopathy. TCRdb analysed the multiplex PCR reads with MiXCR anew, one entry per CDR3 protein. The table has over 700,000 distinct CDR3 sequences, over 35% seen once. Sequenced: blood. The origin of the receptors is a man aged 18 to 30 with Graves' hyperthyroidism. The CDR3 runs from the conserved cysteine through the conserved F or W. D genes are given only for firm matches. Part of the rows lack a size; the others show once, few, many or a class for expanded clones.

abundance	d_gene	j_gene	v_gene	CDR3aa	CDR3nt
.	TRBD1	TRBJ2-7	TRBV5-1	CAGRGQGLYEQYF	TGCGCCGGCAGGGGACAGGGACTATACGAGCAGTACTTC
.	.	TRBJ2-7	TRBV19	CASSIEDSYEQYF	TGTGCCAGTAGTATAGAAGATTCCTACGAGCAGTACTTC
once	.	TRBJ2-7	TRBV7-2	CASSLNVVESSYERYF	TGTGCCAGCAGCTTAAATGTGGTCGAGAGCTCCTACGAGCGGTACTTC
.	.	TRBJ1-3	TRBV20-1	CSARGRFPGNTIYF	TGCAGTGCTAGAGGACGGTTCCCTGGAAACACCATATATTTT
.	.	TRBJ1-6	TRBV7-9	CASSQDSVSSSYNSPLHF	TGTGCCAGCAGCCAAGATTCGGTCTCGAGCTCCTATAATTCACCCCTCCACTTT
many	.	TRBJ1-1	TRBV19	CASSIGAGTEAFF	TGTGCCAGTAGTATCGGTGCAGGCACTGAAGCTTTCTTT
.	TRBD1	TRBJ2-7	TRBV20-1	CSAPRQGFYEQYF	TGCAGTGCCCCACGACAGGGGTTTTACGAGCAGTACTTC
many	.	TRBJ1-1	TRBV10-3	CAERSGEAFF	TGTGCCGAACGGTCGGGGGAAGCTTTCTTT
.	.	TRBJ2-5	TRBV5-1	CASRTDSETQYF	TGCGCCAGCAGAACCGACTCAGAGACCCAGTACTTC
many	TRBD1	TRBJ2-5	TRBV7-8	CASSIDRAETQYF	TGTGCCAGCAGCATTGACAGGGCGGAGACCCAGTACTTC
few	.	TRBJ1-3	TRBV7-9	CASSFGQHSGNTIYF	TGTGCCAGCAGCTTTGGACAGCACTCTGGAAACACCATATATTTT
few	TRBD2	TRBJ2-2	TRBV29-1	CSVPAGGSAGELFF	TGCAGCGTTCCTGCGGGGGGGAGCGCCGGGGAGCTGTTTTTT
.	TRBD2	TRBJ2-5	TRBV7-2	CASSYRLAGGPSQETQYF	TGTGCCAGCAGCTACCGACTAGCGGGGGGCCCGAGTCAAGAGACCCAGTACTTC
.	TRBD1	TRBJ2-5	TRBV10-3	CATAGGQYF	TGTGCCACGGCAGGGGGCCAGTACTTC
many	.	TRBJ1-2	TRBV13	CASSFGAEDGYTF	TGTGCCAGCAGCTTCGGGGCCGAGGATGGCTACACCTTC
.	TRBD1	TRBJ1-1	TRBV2	CASSSRGQDFEAFF	TGTGCCAGCAGCTCCCGTGGACAGGATTTTGAAGCTTTCTTT
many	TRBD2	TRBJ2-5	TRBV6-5	CASSYSAGFQETQYF	TGTGCCAGCAGTTACTCAGCGGGGTTCCAAGAGACCCAGTACTTC
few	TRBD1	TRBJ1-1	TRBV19	CASSTAPGQDGSTEAFF	TGTGCCAGTAGTACCGCCCCAGGACAGGACGGGAGCACTGAAGCTTTCTTT
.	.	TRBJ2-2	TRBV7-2	CASSLWSGGGLFF	TGTGCCAGCAGCTTATGGTCTGGCGGAGGACTGTTTTTT
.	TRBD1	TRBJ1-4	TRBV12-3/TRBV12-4	CASTPGQGDEKLFF	TGTGCTTCCACCCCCGGACAGGGTGATGAAAAACTGTTTTTT
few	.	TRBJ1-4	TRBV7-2	CASSAHRDEKLFF	TGTGCCAGCAGCGCCCACAGGGACGAAAAACTGTTTTTT
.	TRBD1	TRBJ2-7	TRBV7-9	CASGQGTGQGTYEQYF	TGTGCCAGCGGCCAAGGCACGGGACAGGGTACCTACGAGCAGTACTTC
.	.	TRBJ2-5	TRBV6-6	CASSARTSGTQYF	TGTGCCAGCAGTGCCCGGACGTCCGGGACCCAGTACTTC
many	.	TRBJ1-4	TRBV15	CATSRGATNEKLFF	TGTGCCACCAGCCGGGGGGCAACTAATGAAAAACTGTTTTTT
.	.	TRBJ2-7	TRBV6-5	CASRRPFLTPYEQYF	TGTGCCAGCCGACGCCCTTTTTTGACACCTTACGAGCAGTACTTC
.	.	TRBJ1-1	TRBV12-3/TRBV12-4	CATGSFPLLRATEAFF	TGTGCCACCGGCAGTTTCCCCCTCCTGCGGGCCACTGAAGCTTTCTTT
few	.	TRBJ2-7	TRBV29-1	CSVELAGPGEQYF	TGCAGCGTTGAACTCGCGGGACCGGGCGAGCAGTACTTC
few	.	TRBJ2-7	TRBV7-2	CASSPWEGGYEQYF	TGTGCCAGCAGCCCCTGGGAAGGGGGCTACGAGCAGTACTTC
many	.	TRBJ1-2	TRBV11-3	CASSPVQGTGYTF	TGTGCCAGCAGCCCCGTACAGGGCACCGGCTACACCTTC
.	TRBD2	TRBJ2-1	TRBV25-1	CASSPGGVRNEQFF	TGTGCCAGCAGTCCCGGGGGGGTTCGCAATGAGCAGTTCTTC
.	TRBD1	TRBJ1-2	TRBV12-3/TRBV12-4	CASSFGTGALGGYTF	TGTGCCAGCAGTTTTGGGACAGGGGCCTTGGGTGGCTACACCTTC
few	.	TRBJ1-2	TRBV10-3	CAISPPYTF	TGTGCCATCAGTCCTCCCTACACCTTC